The 13 T cell receptor beta chains reported below all come from one sample, sequenced in a study of cytomegalovirus exposure and HLA in healthy donors. A multiplex PCR was run with 60 Vbeta primers and 13 Jbeta primers. Repertoires were generated with immunoSEQ multiplex PCR, while TCRdb's copy carries only in-frame clones and drops some. The sample carries about 180,000 clones, around 75% recorded once. The source material was PBMCs. These receptors were obtained from a male donor in good health and CMV-seronegative.

V is TRBV18 and J is TRBJ2-2; 8 positions match TRBD2. Germline V CDR1 and CDR2: KGHSH, LQKENI. The V segment lost 1 base and the J segment 4 bases; nucleotides outside the gene matches: 2. The CDR3 is 15 amino acids. In DNA form, the CDR3 reads TGTGCCAGCTCACCACGGAGCGGGAGCACCGGGGAGCTGTTTTTT. Translated: CASSPRSGSTGELFF.

The rearrangement joins TRBV25-1 to TRBJ1-5, with D possibly TRBD1 on 6 matching bases. The CDR3 extends over 15 amino acids. V was clipped by 6 bases and J by 5 bases, with 17 bases between them. CDR1 is MGHDK, CDR2 SYGVNS, per germline. CDR3 sequence (DNA): TGTGCCAGCAGATCCCGGGGGGGGCGCGATCAGCCCCAGCATTTT. It yields the protein CASRSRGGRDQPQHF.

This clone was picked up a small number of times. The chain uses TRBV11-2 and TRBJ1-2; D unresolved. Trimming removed 5 bases from V and 5 bases from J, with 12 bases in between. CDR1 is SGHAT and CDR2 is FQNNGV in the germline V gene. The CDR3 consists of 13 residues. For the CDR3, the DNA is TGTGCCAGCAGCCCACAACCGATTTATGGCTACACCTTC. Translated, it gives CASSPQPIYGYTF.

V is TRBV2 and J is TRBJ2-5; 10 bases line up with TRBD2. The CDR3 is 15 amino acids. Germline trimming cut 9 bases from V and 3 bases from J; bases unmatched to any gene: 10. CDR1 and CDR2 from the germline V gene are SNHLY and FYNNEI. For the CDR3, the DNA is TGTGCCAGAGCGGGAGGGCCGGGTTGGGAAGAGACCCAGTACTTC. Its protein product is CARAGGPGWEETQYF.

CDR3: CASSREGVNTEAFF. The CDR3 DNA sequence: TGTGCCAGCAGTCGCGAGGGCGTTAACACTGAAGCTTTCTTT. The chain couples TRBV6-5 to TRBJ1-1; D is uncertain. In germline, CDR1 is MNHEY, CDR2 SVGAGI. V lost 5 bases to trimming and J lost 2 bases, with 12 bases between them. The CDR3 is 14 residues long.

The chain uses TRBV27 and TRBJ1-6, with D possibly being TRBD1 (5 bases). The CDR3 is made up of 14 amino acids. The V and J ends lost 0 bases and 13 bases respectively, with 13 bases between them. Per germline, CDR1 MNHEY and CDR2 SMNVEV (reference sequence). The CDR3 bases are TGTGCCAGCAGTTTATCTCCTGGGACTTCGCCCCTCCACTTT. Translation gives CASSLSPGTSPLHF.

The rearrangement links TRBV28 to TRBJ1-1, with 10 bases fitting TRBD1. Germline V gene data show CDR1 as MDHEN and CDR2 as SYDVKM. The ends lost 4 bases at V and 4 bases at J; junction bases unmatched: 9. The CDR3 contains 16 residues. CDR3 DNA: TGTGCCAGCAGTTCACCCGACAGGGGGCGAGGCACTGAAGCTTTCTTT. Translating it yields CASSSPDRGRGTEAFF.

V usage is TRBV28 and J usage is TRBJ1-5; tentatively, D is TRBD1 (5 bases). CDR3 size: 14 residues. The V end lost 7 bases, the J end lost 7 bases, and 17 bases lay between the germline ends. Per the germline V gene, CDR1 is MDHEN and CDR2 is SYDVKM. CDR3 sequence reads: CASIGGRGRQPQHF. The CDR3 nucleotides read TGTGCCAGCATTGGGGGGAGGGGCCGACAGCCCCAGCATTTT.

This sequence joins TRBV27 and TRBJ2-1; 8 bases match TRBD2. From germline, CDR1 is MNHEY and CDR2 SMNVEV (reference sequence). The ends lost 3 bases at V and 6 bases at J; junction bases unmatched: 4. CDR3 length equals 14 residues. CDR3 in amino acids: CASSLYSGSNEQFF. As DNA, the CDR3 is TGTGCCAGCAGTTTGTACAGCGGGAGCAATGAGCAGTTCTTC.

The CDR3 sequence is CASSLDRESYGYTF. CDR3 DNA: TGTGCCAGCAGCCTCGACAGGGAGTCCTATGGCTACACCTTC. The chain recombines TRBV2 with TRBJ1-2, with 7 bases aligning to TRBD1. CDR1 SNHLY and CDR2 FYNNEI come from the germline V gene. Germline trimming cut 6 bases from V and 4 bases from J; bases unmatched to any gene: 8. The CDR3 contains 14 residues.

The chain recombines TRBV30 with TRBJ1-4; D might be TRBD1 (5 bases). This CDR3 region has 14 residues. With 0 bases removed from V and 7 bases from J, the gap between germline ends came to 12 bases. The germline V gene encodes CDR1 GTSNPN and CDR2 SVGIG (reference sequence). This CDR3 is CAWSVQAGGEKLFF. The CDR3 DNA reads as TGTGCCTGGAGTGTGCAGGCGGGGGGTGAAAAACTGTTTTTT.

V and J are TRBV30 and TRBJ1-2; D not resolved. V lost 5 bases and J 5 bases, leaving 12 bases between the germline ends. Germline V gives CDR1 GTSNPN, CDR2 SVGIG (reference sequence). The CDR3 spans 12 residues. The CDR3 here is CAWSGTVYGYTF. The CDR3 bases are TGTGCCTGGTCGGGAACTGTATATGGCTACACCTTC. The full variable domain, its missing parts supplied by reference TRBV30 and TRBJ1-2, is SQTIHQWPATLVQPVGSPLSLECTVEGTSNPNLYWYRQAAGRGLQLLFYSVGIGQISSEVPQNLSASRPQDRQFILSSKKLLLSDSGFYLCAWSGTVYGYTFGSGTRLTVV.

This chain links TRBV10-1 with TRBJ1-3, with 7 bases matching TRBD1. The CDR3 sequence is 14 residues long. The V gene end was trimmed by 6 bases and the J gene end by 2 bases; junction bases not matched to a gene: 4. Germline CDR1 is WNHNN and CDR2 is SYGVQD (reference sequence). The CDR3 spells CASSLQGTGNTIYF. The DNA of the CDR3 is TGCGCCAGCAGCCTACAGGGGACTGGAAACACCATATATTTT.